This T cell receptor beta chain was documented in a study of CD8 T cells in ankylosing spondylitis. Findings of the study overall: It was reported that disease-linked clones were significantly enriched in matched ankylosing spondylitis synovial fluid. Earlier studies detected some motif variants in reactive arthritis synovial fluid and blood. A motif of 7 to 9 highly homologous TCR beta variants was seen as apparently characteristic of ankylosing spondylitis blood. Clones linked with disease were CD8+ and fairly uncommon in the peripheral blood.

V was pared by 0 bases and J by 1 base, with 11 bases between. Germline CDR1 is SGHRS and CDR2 is YFSETQ. The CDR3 contains 16 residues. As for this clonotype: As yet, its antigen is unknown.

In making TCR beta libraries, quantitative 5'-RACE with molecular barcodes was used. Each CDR3 protein is one row after TCRdb ran MiXCR on the 5' RACE reads. The data hold about 450,000 distinct CDR3 sequences, with roughly 25% observed a single time. The sequence was obtained from a male donor with ankylosing spondylitis. Sequencing was performed on blood, either unsorted or a sorted T cell fraction (not recorded which). V and J are TRBV5-1 and TRBJ2-1; D remains unclear. The CDR3 region is CASSLDVGRSYNEQFF. Written as DNA, the CDR3 is TGCGCCAGCAGCTTGGACGTGGGAAGATCCTACAATGAGCAGTTCTTC. The full variable domain, with the rest looked up from reference TRBV5-1 and TRBJ2-1, is KAGVTQTPRYLIKTRGQQVTLSCSPISGHRSVSWYQQTPGQGLQFLFEYFSETQRNKGNFPGRFSGRQFSNSRSEMNVSTLELGDSALYLCASSLDVGRSYNEQFFGPGTRLTVL.